The entry below describes one T cell receptor beta chain. What antigen it recognizes has not been identified. This entry belongs to a study of cytomegalovirus exposure and HLA in healthy donors (dated by TCRdb to 2016 to 2017). Looking at the study overall: In an earlier analysis of under 600 of the donors, 276 Gb of sequence data and about 110 million unique TCR beta sequences from 150 million to 200 million T cells were reported. About 280 gigabases of sequencing data and 91 million or so unique TCR sequences made up an early release that covered some 640 HLA-typed donors. Of the 398 genotyped donors, about 84% fell in the genetic ancestry cluster associated with self-reported Caucasian donors. The study was designed to test whether signatures of past pathogen exposure could be identified by cataloging public T cell receptors. The study used immunosequencing to profile the T cell repertoires of about 670 subjects and linked those repertoires to cytomegalovirus serostatus. A separate validation cohort of roughly 130 different subjects was used in addition to the roughly 670-subject first cohort. To predict cytomegalovirus infection status, the study combined high-throughput TCR immunosequencing, statistical association of individual TCRs with disease status, and machine learning. In a later analysis, previously published TCR beta repertoires from several hundred donors were re-analyzed and high-resolution HLA genotyping was added so that TCR occurrence patterns could be studied. Rather than drawing on any new phenotypic data, the later analysis identified candidate immune exposures from TCR beta sequences and the way those sequences occurred across donors. To decide whether each TCR beta V gene segment behaved as functional or pseudogenic, an earlier analysis of some 600 of the donors relied on high-throughput TCR beta sequencing. Donor age, sex, ethnicity and CMV serostatus were collected together with the repertoire data. Genome-wide SNP genotypes for about three fifths of the 666 donors were used in a later genetic analysis, which treated that subset as a discovery cohort. Every repertoire in the discovery cohort had been generated on one and the same sequencing platform. HLA typing included class I and class II loci at four-digit resolution. The number of typed donors differed by locus: 629-630 for A, B, C, DRB1 and DQB1; about 520 for DQA1; approximately 600 for DPA1; and 450 to 480 for DPB1. About five DR-DQ haplotypes were treated as single units for association and clustering because of strong linkage in the cohort. Across 398 genotyped donors of the cohort, an average of approximately 240,000 unique TCR beta nucleotide sequences per donor were sequenced, and approximately 17% of those sequences were non-productive. Here is what the overall study found, with its caveats: Correlated functional status among segregating V segments might be attributable to linkage disequilibrium, but an unknown experimental factor could not be ruled out. Strong co-occurrence of HLA alleles, especially DR and DQ, made assigning TCR associations to individual alleles difficult. In an earlier analysis of 500 to 650 of the donors, most TCR beta V segments appeared in productive rearrangements about 87% or about 30% of the time, broadly matching IMGT annotations. At a false discovery rate of 0.05, a later analysis linked about 16,000 TCR beta sequences to specific HLA alleles. A later analysis found that TCR association rates varied across HLA loci, with DRB1 alleles showing the most associated TCRs and HLA-C alleles the fewest. According to a later analysis, most CMV-associated TCR beta chains appeared to be HLA-restricted, and the HLA associations seemed to be driven largely by CMV exposure. In this cohort, only TCR beta chains were sequenced, and detectable features were limited by the absence of alpha or paired-chain data. Most TCR sequences were observed very rarely across donors, whereas some public TCRs were present in many individuals. In vitro tests confirmed that a few of the cytomegalovirus-associated TCR beta chains recognize cytomegalovirus antigens. In the study, 150 to 200 TCR beta chains were listed as associated with cytomegalovirus. Immune exposure information for the cohort was limited to CMV serostatus. It was suggested by the authors that the approach could potentially be generalized to other disease states and immunological phenotypes. In a later genetic analysis, a missense DCLRE1C variant was associated with V-gene and J-gene trimming of TCR beta chains, and the association was replicated in an independent cohort. Some IMGT-functional V segments, including TRBV6-2 and TRBV6-3, could not be distinguished by the 87-base-pair reads and were therefore excluded. Several of the top co-occurrence clusters appeared to be linked to parvovirus B19, influenza, CMV and Epstein-Barr virus, according to a later analysis. Compared with the approximately 600-donor mean, donors in an Asian-associated ancestry cluster had fewer N-insertions in productive TCRs, according to a later genetic analysis. A group of highly shared sequence variants was considered likely to be a technical artifact of the sequencing pipeline. A further reported finding was that TCR beta sequences accurately predicted the HLA-A and HLA-B alleles for most subjects in the first cohort. Presence/absence analyses assumed roughly uniform sequencing depth across donors, an assumption that may not hold. Because some donors lacked HLA typing at each locus, the association tests relied only on the typed subset. In a later analysis, HLA-associated TCR beta chains showed more clonal expansion and lower generation probabilities than non-associated chains that were equally common. Because counts were too low, roughly 16 rarely observed V segments, including chromosome 9 orphons, were excluded from the earlier analysis of some 590 of the donors. The classifier was reported to diagnose cytomegalovirus status with high specificity and sensitivity in both the original cohort and the validation cohort.

Library creation used the immunoSEQ multiplex PCR assay. For the multiplex PCR, a mixture combining 60 forward primers for TCR Vbeta segments and 13 reverse primers for TCR Jbeta segments was used. A multiplex PCR assay on genomic DNA amplified the CDR3 region of rearranged TCR beta genes. The amplified TCR beta libraries were sequenced on the Illumina HiSeq System as 87-base-pair reads. The study's processing was this. Across the 600 to 700 repertoires, a later analysis counted some 81 million unique TCR beta chains, approximately 10 million of which were shared by at least two donors. Raw reads were error-corrected and collapsed into unique sequences with a nearest-neighbor algorithm that merged closely related sequences to remove PCR and sequencing errors. CDR3 sequences were aligned to IMGT reference sequences to assign V, D and J gene segments. For a sequence to be retained, a match of at least six nucleotides to both a V gene segment and a J gene segment was required. Rearrangements were classified as productive when the CDR3 lacked stop codons and remained in frame with V and J, and all other rearrangements were classified as non-productive. CDR3 was defined by IMGT convention, running from the second conserved V-encoded cysteine to the conserved J-encoded phenylalanine. In an earlier analysis of roughly 580 of the donors, sequences lacking an unambiguous match to a single V gene segment were excluded. An earlier analysis of under 750 of the donors called V segments functional above 56.7% productive rearrangements and segregating when the between-donor standard deviation exceeded 5%. A statistical classification framework was built to diagnose cytomegalovirus status from the catalog of TCR beta chain sequences. A later analysis assigned V and J genes by comparing TCR nucleotide sequences with IMGT/GENE-DB human TR gene sequences. The TCRdist pipeline was used in a later analysis to assign CDR3 sequences and most-parsimonious VDJ recombination scenarios. In a later analysis, each TCR beta chain was defined by its CDR3 amino acid sequence together with its V-gene family, and reads lacking a unique V-gene family were excluded. To address suspected cross-contamination and a sequencing artifact, a later analysis removed 550 to 750 highly shared, low-generation-probability nucleotide sequences. In a later analysis, a clonal expansion index was calculated for each public chain from normalized within-repertoire ranks of inferred template counts. A later analysis computed generation probabilities with a VDJ recombination model fitted to out-of-frame rearrangements, and checked the results against IGoR. Hypergeometric tests were used in a later analysis to score TCR-TCR, TCR-HLA and TCR-CMV co-occurrence, with a repertoire-size bias correction applied to the TCR pairs. To estimate false discovery rates, a later analysis permuted the HLA or CMV assignments 20 times. In a later analysis, co-occurring TCRs were grouped using DBSCAN, with TCRdist sequence similarity added in when clustering inside HLA-allele-positive subsets. Co-occurrence clustering excluded repertoires with fewer than 30,000 or more than 120,000 public chains, plus five with anomalous nucleotide sharing. The table comes from immuneACCESS by way of TCRdb, which keeps in-frame sequences with V and J called. Part of the clones is missing from these tables; in studies checked, under half for an unresolved V gene and the rest for unknown reasons. Clone size and V and J calls were adopted from that table, with D and trimming inferred from the DNA. This sample's table lists about 200,000 clones. The top ten hold roughly 0.98% of the sample.

As encoded in the germline V gene, CDR1 is MGHDK while CDR2 is SYGVNS. The CDR3 measures 17 amino acids from cysteine to phenylalanine. Only the CDR3 region is kept as DNA, spanning 51 bases read in frame from base 1. Trimming at the junction amounts to 3 bases on V and 1 base on J, and the germline ends lie 18 bases apart. The cohort was made up of roughly 670 healthy bone marrow donors. Cohort members were all nominally healthy when sampled, although unrecorded immune exposures were likely present. The donor was CMV seropositive and belonged to the group of more than 250 seropositive cohort members. A peripheral blood sample was provided by each donor, and peripheral blood mononuclear cells were used for TCR beta sequencing. The Qiagen DNeasy Blood Extraction Kit was used to extract genomic DNA from the blood cell samples.

The sequencing sample was made of PBMCs. The sequence was obtained from a woman between 25 and 40 years old in good health and CMV-seropositive. This chain joins TRBV25-1 to TRBJ1-1; the D gene lacks a confident call. This receptor carries the CDR3 CASSDLDFERENTEAFF. The DNA is as follows: TGTGCCAGCAGTGATCTTGATTTTGAGAGGGAGAACACTGAAGCTTTCTTT.